This T cell receptor beta chain stems from a study of OX40 agonist ivuxolimab in advanced cancers. About the study: The dose-escalation cohort was approximately 81% male, with a mean age of 60 years, ranging about 23 to 90.

Data came from immunoSEQ multiplex PCR; TCRdb stores just in-frame clones and leaves some out. Of roughly 89,000 clones in the sample, approximately 90% were seen once. The germline CDR1 and CDR2 sequences are LNHNV and YYDKDF (reference sequence). Trimming left V 1 base short and J 0 bases short, with 9 bases between. The CDR3 consists of 16 residues. The receptor's source is an adult with an advanced solid tumor such as melanoma, head and neck, liver or kidney cancer. The rearrangement links TRBV15 to TRBJ2-2; the D gene is possibly TRBD2 (6 bases). The sequenced sample was CD4+ or CD8+ T cells sorted from blood, obtained in a trial of the OX40 agonist ivuxolimab. The DNA for the CDR3 is TGTGCCACCAGCAGAGTATTAGCGGCGAACACCGGGGAGCTGTTTTTT. Its translation: CATSRVLAANTGELFF. The full variable domain, with the rest looked up from reference TRBV15 and TRBJ2-2, is DAMVIQNPRYQVTQFGKPVTLSCSQTLNHNVMYWYQQKSSQAPKLLFHYYDKDFNNEADTPDNFQSRRPNTSFCFLDIRSPGLGDTAMYLCATSRVLAANTGELFFGEGSRLTVL.